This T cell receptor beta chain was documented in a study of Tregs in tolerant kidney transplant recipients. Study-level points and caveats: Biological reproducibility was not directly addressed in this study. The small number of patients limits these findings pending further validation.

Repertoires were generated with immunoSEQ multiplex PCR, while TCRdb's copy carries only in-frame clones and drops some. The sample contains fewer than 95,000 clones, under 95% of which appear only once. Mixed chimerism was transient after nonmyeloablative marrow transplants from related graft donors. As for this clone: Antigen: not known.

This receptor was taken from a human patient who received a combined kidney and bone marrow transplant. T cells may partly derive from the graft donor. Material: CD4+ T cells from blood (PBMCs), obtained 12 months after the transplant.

The CDR3 loop is CASSQGAGVLTF. In DNA form, the CDR3 reads TGCGCCAGCAGCCAGGGGGCTGGCGTCCTGACTTTC. The J gene is TRBJ2-6, the V gene TRBV4-1, with a weak D call TRBD1 (6 bases). Trimming took 3 bases from V and 12 from J, leaving 9 bases between them. The CDR3 contains 12 residues. CDR1 and CDR2 from the germline V gene are MGHRA and YSYEKL.